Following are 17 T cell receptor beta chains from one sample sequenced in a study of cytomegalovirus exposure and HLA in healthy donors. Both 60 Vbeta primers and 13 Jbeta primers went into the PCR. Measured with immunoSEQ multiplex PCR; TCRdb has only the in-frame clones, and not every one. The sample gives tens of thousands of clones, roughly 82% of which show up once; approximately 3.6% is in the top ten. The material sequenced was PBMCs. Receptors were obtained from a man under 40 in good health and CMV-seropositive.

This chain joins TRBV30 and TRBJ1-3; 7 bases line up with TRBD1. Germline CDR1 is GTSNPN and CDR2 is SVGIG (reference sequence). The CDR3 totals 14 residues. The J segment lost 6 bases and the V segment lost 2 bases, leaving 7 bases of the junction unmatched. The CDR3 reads CAWSSETGINTIYF. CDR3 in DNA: TGTGCCTGGAGTTCCGAGACAGGGATAAACACCATATATTTT.

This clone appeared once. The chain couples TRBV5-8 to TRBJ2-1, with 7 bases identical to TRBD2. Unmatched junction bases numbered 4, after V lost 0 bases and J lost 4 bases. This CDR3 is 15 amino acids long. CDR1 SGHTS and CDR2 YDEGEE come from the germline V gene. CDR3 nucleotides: TGTGCCAGCAGCTTGGCGGCTAGCGGTTACAATGAGCAGTTCTTC. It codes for CASSLAASGYNEQFF.

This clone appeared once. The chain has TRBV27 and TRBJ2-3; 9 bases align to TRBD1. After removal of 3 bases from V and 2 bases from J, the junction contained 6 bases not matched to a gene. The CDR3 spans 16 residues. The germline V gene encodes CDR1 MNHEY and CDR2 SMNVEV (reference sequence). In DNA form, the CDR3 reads TGTGCCAGCAGTTTTAGTGACAGGGGGACCACAGATACGCAGTATTTT. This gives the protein CASSFSDRGTTDTQYF.

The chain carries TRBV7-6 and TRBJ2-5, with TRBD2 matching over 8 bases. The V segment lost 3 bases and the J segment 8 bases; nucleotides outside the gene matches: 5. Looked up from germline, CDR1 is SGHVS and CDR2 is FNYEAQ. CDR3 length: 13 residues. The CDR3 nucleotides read TGTGCCAGCAGCTTGGGGACTAGTGATACCCAGTACTTC. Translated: CASSLGTSDTQYF. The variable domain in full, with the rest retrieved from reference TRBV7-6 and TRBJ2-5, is GAGVSQSPRYKVTKRGQDVALRCDPISGHVSLYWYRQALGQGPEFLTYFNYEAQQDKSGLPNDRFSAERPEGSISTLTIQRTEQRDSAMYRCASSLGTSDTQYFGPGTRLLVL.

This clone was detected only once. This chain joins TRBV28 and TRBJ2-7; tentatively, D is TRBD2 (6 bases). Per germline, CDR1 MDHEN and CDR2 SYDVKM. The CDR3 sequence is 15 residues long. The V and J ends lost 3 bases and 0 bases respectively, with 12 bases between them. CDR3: CASSFVLAISYEQYF. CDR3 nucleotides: TGTGCCAGCAGTTTTGTTCTAGCGATCTCCTACGAGCAGTACTTC.

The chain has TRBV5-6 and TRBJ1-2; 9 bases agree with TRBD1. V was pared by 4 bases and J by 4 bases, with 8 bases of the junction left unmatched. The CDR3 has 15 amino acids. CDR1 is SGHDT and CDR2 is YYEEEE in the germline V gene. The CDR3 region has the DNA TGTGCCAGCAGCACCCAACAGGGGGCGGTCTATGGCTACACCTTC. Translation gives CASSTQQGAVYGYTF.

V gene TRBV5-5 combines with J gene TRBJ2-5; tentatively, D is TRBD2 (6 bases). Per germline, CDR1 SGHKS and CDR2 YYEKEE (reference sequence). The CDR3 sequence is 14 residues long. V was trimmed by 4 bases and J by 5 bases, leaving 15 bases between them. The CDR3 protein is CASSPQAGGETQYF. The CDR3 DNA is TGTGCCAGCAGCCCTCAAGCGGGCGGGGAGACCCAGTACTTC. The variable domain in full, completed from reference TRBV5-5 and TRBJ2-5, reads DAGVTQSPTHLIKTRGQQVTLRCSPISGHKSVSWYQQVLGQGPQFIFQYYEKEERGRGNFPDRFSARQFPNYSSELNVNALLLGDSALYLCASSPQAGGETQYFGPGTRLLVL.

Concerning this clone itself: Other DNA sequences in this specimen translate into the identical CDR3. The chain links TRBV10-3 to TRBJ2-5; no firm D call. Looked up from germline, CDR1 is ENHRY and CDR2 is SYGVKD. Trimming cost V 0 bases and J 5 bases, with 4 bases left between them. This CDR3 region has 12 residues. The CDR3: CAISESRETQYF. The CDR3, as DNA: TGTGCCATCAGTGAGTCGAGGGAGACCCAGTACTTC.

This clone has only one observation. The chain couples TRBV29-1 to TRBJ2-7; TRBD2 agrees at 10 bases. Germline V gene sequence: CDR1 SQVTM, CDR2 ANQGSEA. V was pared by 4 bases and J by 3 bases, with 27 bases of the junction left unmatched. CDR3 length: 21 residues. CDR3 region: CSVVEAKGIEREGPLNYEQYF. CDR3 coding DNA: TGCAGCGTTGTCGAGGCCAAAGGGATCGAGCGGGAGGGCCCTTTAAACTACGAGCAGTACTTC.

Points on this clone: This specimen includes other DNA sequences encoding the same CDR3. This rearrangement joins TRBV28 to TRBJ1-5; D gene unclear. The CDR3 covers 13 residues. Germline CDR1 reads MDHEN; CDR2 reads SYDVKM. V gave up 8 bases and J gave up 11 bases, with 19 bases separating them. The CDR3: CASGVTGIPAQHF. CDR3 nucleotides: TGTGCCAGCGGCGTCACGGGGATCCCGGCCCAGCATTTT.

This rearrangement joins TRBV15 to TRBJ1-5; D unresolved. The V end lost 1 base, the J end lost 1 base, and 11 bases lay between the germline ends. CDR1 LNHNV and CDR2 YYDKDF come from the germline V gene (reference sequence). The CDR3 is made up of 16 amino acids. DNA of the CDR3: TGTGCCACCAGCAGAGGCCGGGGATCAAGCAATCAGCCCCAGCATTTT. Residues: CATSRGRGSSNQPQHF.

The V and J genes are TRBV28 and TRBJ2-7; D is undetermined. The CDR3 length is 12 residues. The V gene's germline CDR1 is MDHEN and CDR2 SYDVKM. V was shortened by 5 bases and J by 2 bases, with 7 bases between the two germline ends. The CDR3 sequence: CASSLKTYEQYF. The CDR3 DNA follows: TGTGCCAGCAGTCTAAAAACCTACGAGCAGTACTTC. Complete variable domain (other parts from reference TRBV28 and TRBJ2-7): DVKVTQSSRYLVKRTGEKVFLECVQDMDHENMFWYRQDPGLGLRLIYFSYDVKMKEKGDIPEGYSVSREKKERFSLILESASTNQTSMYLCASSLKTYEQYFGPGTRLTVT.

In nucleotides, the CDR3 is TGTGCCTGTAGGGGGACAGGGGTAAACGAGCAGTACTTC. It yields the protein CACRGTGVNEQYF. The V call is TRBV2, the J call TRBJ2-7; TRBD1 matches 10 bases. The CDR3 is 13 residues long. The germline V gene has CDR1 SNHLY and CDR2 FYNNEI. V shed 11 bases, J shed 5 bases, and the junction held 9 bases outside the gene matches.

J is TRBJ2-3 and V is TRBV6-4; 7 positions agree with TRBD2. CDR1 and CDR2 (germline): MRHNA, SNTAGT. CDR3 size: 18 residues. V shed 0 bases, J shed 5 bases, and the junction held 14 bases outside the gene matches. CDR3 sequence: CASSDSYGLAATRDTQYF. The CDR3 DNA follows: TGTGCCAGCAGTGACTCGTATGGGCTAGCGGCCACCCGAGATACGCAGTATTTT.

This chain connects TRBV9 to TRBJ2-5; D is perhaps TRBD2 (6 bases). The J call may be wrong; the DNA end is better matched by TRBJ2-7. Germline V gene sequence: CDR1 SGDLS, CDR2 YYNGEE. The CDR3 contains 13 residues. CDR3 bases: TGTGCCAGCAGCGCGAGGGGACTTGGCGAGCAGTACTTC. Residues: CASSARGLGEQYF.

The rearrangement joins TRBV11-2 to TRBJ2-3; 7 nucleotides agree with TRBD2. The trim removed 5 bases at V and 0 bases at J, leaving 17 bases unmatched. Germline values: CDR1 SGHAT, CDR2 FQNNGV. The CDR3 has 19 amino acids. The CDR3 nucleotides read TGTGCCAGCAGCCCTCGCCTGCTAGCGGTCCTACCTAGCACAGATACGCAGTATTTT. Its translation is CASSPRLLAVLPSTDTQYF. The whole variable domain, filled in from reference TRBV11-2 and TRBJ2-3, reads EAGVAQSPRYKIIEKRQSVAFWCNPISGHATLYWYQQILGQGPKLLIQFQNNGVVDDSQLPKDRFSAERLKGVDSTLKIQPAKLEDSAVYLCASSPRLLAVLPSTDTQYFGPGTRLTVL.

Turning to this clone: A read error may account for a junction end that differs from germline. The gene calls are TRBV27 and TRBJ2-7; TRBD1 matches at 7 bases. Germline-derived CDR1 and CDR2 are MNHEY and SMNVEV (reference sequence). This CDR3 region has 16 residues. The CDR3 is CASSRTTGSGPLERYF. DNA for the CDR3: TGTGCCAGCAGTCGGACGACAGGGTCTGGGCCCCTTGAGCGGTACTTC.